The rows below give T cell receptor beta chains drawn from one sample of a study of T-cell reconstitution after alpha-beta-depleted transplantation in children. MiXCR, applied by TCRdb to the PCR reads, yields one record per CDR3 protein. Altogether hundreds of thousands of distinct CDR3 sequences are present, about 15% being singletons, with the ten largest covering 0.9% to 1.2%. Material: PBMCs from the stem cell graft donor, obtained from the stem cell graft. The receptors stem from a human donor who donated a stem cell graft to a child with acute myeloid leukemia. Each CDR3 is given with its conserved first and last residue. The size field is filled for only some rows; it gives once, few, many or a size class.

V,length,size,CDR3
TRBV20-1,16,many,CSAGLAGGPIDNEQFF
TRBV9,14,-,CASSVGGSSYDQYF
TRBV2,15,-,CASSEKVPLPDTQYF
TRBV7-9,12,few,CASSFGGSDLRF
TRBV20-1,15,many,CSARTGGGSYNEQFF
TRBV10-3,10,many,CAIGADTQYF
TRBV7-2,16,few,CASSPRLAGGYDTQYF
TRBV15,14,-,CATSTRQGLNEQFF
TRBV10-3,15,few,CAISESVAMGEKLFF
TRBV20-1,14,many,CSARLFGKEETQYF
TRBV11-2,16,-,CASSFPDRERAYEQYF
TRBV24-1,17,-,CATSSSQGVPNTGELFF
TRBV27,13,-,CASSWGGPGELFF